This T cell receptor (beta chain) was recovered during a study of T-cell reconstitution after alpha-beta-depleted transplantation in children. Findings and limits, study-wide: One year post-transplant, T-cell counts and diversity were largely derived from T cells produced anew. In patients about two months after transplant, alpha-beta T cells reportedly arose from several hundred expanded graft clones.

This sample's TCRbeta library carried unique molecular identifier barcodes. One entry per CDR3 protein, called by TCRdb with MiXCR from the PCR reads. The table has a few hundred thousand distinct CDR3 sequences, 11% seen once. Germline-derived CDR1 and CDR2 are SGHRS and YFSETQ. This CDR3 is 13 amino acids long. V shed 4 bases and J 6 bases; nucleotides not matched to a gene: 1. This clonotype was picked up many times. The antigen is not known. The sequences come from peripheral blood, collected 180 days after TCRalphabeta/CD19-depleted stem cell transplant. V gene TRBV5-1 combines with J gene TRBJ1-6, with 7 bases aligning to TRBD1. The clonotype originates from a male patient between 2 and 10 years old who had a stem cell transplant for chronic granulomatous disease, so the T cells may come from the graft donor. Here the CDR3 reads CASSRGPNSPLHF. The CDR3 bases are TGCGCCAGCAGCAGGGGGCCTAATTCACCCCTCCACTTT. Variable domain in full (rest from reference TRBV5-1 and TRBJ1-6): KAGVTQTPRYLIKTRGQQVTLSCSPISGHRSVSWYQQTPGQGLQFLFEYFSETQRNKGNFPGRFSGRQFSNSRSEMNVSTLELGDSALYLCASSRGPNSPLHFGNGTRLTVT.